One sample yielded the 14 T cell receptor beta chains listed below, sequenced in a study of cytomegalovirus exposure and HLA in healthy donors (dated by TCRdb to about 2017). Library method: the immunoSEQ multiplex PCR assay. The multiplex PCR relied on a mix of 60 forward primers for TCR Vbeta segments and 13 reverse primers for TCR Jbeta segments. The clones in this table, taken by TCRdb from immuneACCESS, are in-frame only. Not every clone is retained; where verified, under half of the shortfall comes from an unresolved V gene, and the cause of the rest is unknown. The sample table holds fewer than 200,000 clones, of which around 79% were seen once. Together, the top ten hold nearly 6.5% of the sample. The sequenced sample consisted of PBMCs. The receptors were gathered from a man aged 35-49 years in good health and CMV-seropositive.

This clone was observed a few times. The CDR3 reads CASRGTSADTQYF. The CDR3 DNA follows: TGTGCCAGTAGAGGGACTAGTGCAGATACGCAGTATTTT. The chain employs TRBV19 and TRBJ2-3, with 8 bases lining up with TRBD2. The CDR3 sequence is 13 residues long. From germline, CDR1 is LNHDA and CDR2 SQIVND (reference sequence). Unmatched junction bases numbered 3, after V lost 6 bases and J lost 4 bases.

The chain couples TRBV30 to TRBJ2-7; D may be TRBD2 (5 bases). Trimming shortened V by 0 bases and J by 4 bases, and 13 bases separated the two germline ends. This CDR3 has 14 residues. CDR1 is GTSNPN and CDR2 is SVGIG in the germline V gene (reference sequence). The CDR3 DNA is TGTGCCTGGAGTGTTGGAGGAGCCCCTTACGAGCAGTACTTC. As protein: CAWSVGGAPYEQYF.

The CDR3 DNA reads TGCGCCAGCCGTGGGGGGAGCTCCTACAATGAGCAGTTCTTC. Translation: CASRGGSSYNEQFF. The chain carries TRBV5-1 and TRBJ2-1; tentatively, D is TRBD2 (6 bases). Germline V gene sequence: CDR1 SGHRS, CDR2 YFSETQ. The CDR3 length is 14 residues. V was shortened by 7 bases and J by 0 bases, with 11 bases between the two germline ends.

V is TRBV11-3 and J is TRBJ2-2, with D unresolved. CDR1 and CDR2 (germline): SGHNT, YENEEA. This CDR3 is built from 15 residues. With 2 bases removed from V and 3 bases from J, the gap between germline ends came to 10 bases. The CDR3 reads CASSLYKFHTGELFF. The DNA of the CDR3 is TGTGCCAGCAGCTTATACAAATTTCACACCGGGGAGCTGTTTTTT.

The gene calls are TRBV27 and TRBJ2-1, with 7 bases that match TRBD2. This CDR3 region has 15 residues. Losses at the gene ends were 5 bases for V and 8 bases for J; bases not matched to a gene: 12. CDR1 and CDR2 (germline): MNHEY, SMNVEV (reference sequence). CDR3 amino acids: CASSTPPGGSDEQFF. As DNA, the CDR3 is TGTGCCAGCAGTACGCCGCCGGGAGGTTCCGATGAGCAGTTCTTC.

A few counts support this clone. The rearrangement uses TRBV10-1 and TRBJ2-7; 9 nucleotides match TRBD2. The CDR3 sequence is 15 residues long. Germline V gene lookup returns CDR1 WNHNN and CDR2 SYGVQD (reference sequence). V was pared by 2 bases and J by 6 bases, with 8 bases of the junction left unmatched. The CDR3: CASSERIAGEGEQYF. The DNA for the CDR3 is TGCGCCAGCAGTGAGAGGATAGCGGGAGAGGGCGAGCAGTACTTC.

This chain joins TRBV11-3 and TRBJ2-3; 8 nucleotides line up with TRBD2. CDR1 and CDR2 (germline): SGHNT, YENEEA. This CDR3 is 15 amino acids long. V lost 5 bases to trimming and J lost 5 bases; unmatched junction nucleotides: 9. The CDR3 nucleotides are TGTGCCAGCAGCCTACCTGGACTAGCAGAAGATACGCAGTATTTT. Translation gives CASSLPGLAEDTQYF.

J is TRBJ1-2 and V is TRBV6-5; TRBD1 is a possible D gene (5 bases). Germline CDR1 and CDR2: MNHEY and SVGAGI. Trimming left V 6 bases short and J 1 base short, with 9 bases between. The CDR3 is made up of 13 amino acids. The CDR3 here is CASRPDSNYGYTF. CDR3 nucleotide sequence: TGTGCCAGCAGACCTGACAGTAACTATGGCTACACCTTC.

This clone came up a few times. V gene TRBV9 combines with J gene TRBJ1-1, with a weak D call TRBD1 (5 bases). CDR3 length equals 15 residues. Germline V CDR1 and CDR2: SGDLS, YYNGEE. Deletions cut 4 bases from V and 3 bases from J, with 16 bases between. The CDR3 nucleotides read TGTGCCAGCAGCCCTAGCCCGGGAGGGGACACTGAAGCTTTCTTT. Protein sequence: CASSPSPGGDTEAFF.

This sequence joins TRBV9 and TRBJ2-3; a possible D gene is TRBD2 (6 bases). Trimming cost V 2 bases and J 0 bases, with 10 bases left between them. Germline V gene lookup returns CDR1 SGDLS and CDR2 YYNGEE. This CDR3 is 15 amino acids long. CDR3 region: CASSVAGTSTDTQYF. CDR3 in DNA: TGTGCCAGCAGCGTTGCGGGGACTAGCACAGATACGCAGTATTTT.

This clone is a singleton in its sample. The rearrangement uses TRBV7-9 and TRBJ1-5; 9 nucleotides align to TRBD1. This CDR3 is built from 16 residues. CDR1 and CDR2 from the germline V gene are SEHNR and FQNEAQ (reference sequence). Trimming cost V 1 base and J 3 bases; bases outside gene matches: 4. This CDR3 is CASSLGTGAYNQPQHF. CDR3 DNA sequence: TGTGCCAGCAGCTTAGGGACAGGGGCCTACAATCAGCCCCAGCATTTT.

Notes on this clone: This may stem from a read error, because a much larger clone lies one nucleotide away. The gene calls are TRBV7-9 and TRBJ2-1; D is unresolved. Germline V gives CDR1 SEHNR, CDR2 FQNEAQ (reference sequence). CDR3 size: 10 residues. CDR3 sequence: CSSSIDEQFF. Here the CDR3 DNA reads TGTTCCAGCAGCATCGATGAGCAGTTCTTC.

V usage is TRBV11-3 and J usage is TRBJ2-1, with 14 bases identical to TRBD2. The CDR3 runs 15 residues. The ends lost 4 bases at V and 10 bases at J; junction bases unmatched: 6. CDR1 and CDR2 from the germline V gene are SGHNT and YENEEA. CDR3: CASSSGTSGRREQFF. In DNA, the CDR3 is TGTGCCAGCAGCTCCGGGACTAGCGGGAGACGAGAGCAGTTCTTC.

The gene calls are TRBV30 and TRBJ2-7, with D possibly TRBD1 on 6 matching bases. The V gene lost 4 bases and the J gene lost 0 bases, with 13 bases spanning the gap. The CDR3 runs 14 residues. The germline V gene encodes CDR1 GTSNPN and CDR2 SVGIG (reference sequence). The CDR3 nucleotides read TGTGCCTGGACCCCCGGGACAAGCTCCTACGAGCAGTACTTC. Amino acids: CAWTPGTSSYEQYF.